The 18 T cell receptor beta chains in this list originate from one sample, sequenced in a study of Tregs in tolerant kidney transplant recipients. The method was immunoSEQ multiplex PCR; TCRdb's version includes in-frame clones alone and lacks a portion of them. The sample yields some 250,000 clones, roughly 80% seen once. Sequenced sample: CD4+ T cells from blood. These receptors originate from a human donor in good health.

Details on this clone: The germline gene is not matched at one end of the junction; a read error may be the cause. Other DNA sequences in the same sample also yield this CDR3. The chain is built from TRBV5-4 and TRBJ1-2, with 9 bases matching TRBD1. The CDR3 contains 16 residues. Germline V CDR1 and CDR2: SGHNT, YYREEE (reference sequence). CDR3: CASSFPSQGARYGYTF. CDR3 DNA: TGCGCCAGCAGCTTTCCATCACAGGGGGCTAGGTATGGCTACACCTTC.

This clone was detected a few times. The V call is TRBV6-5, the J call TRBJ1-5; unclear D gene. Per germline, CDR1 MNHEY and CDR2 SVGAGI. The CDR3 runs to 13 residues. V was shortened by 5 bases and J by 5 bases, with 10 bases between the two germline ends. The CDR3: CASSLDMHQPQHF. In DNA, the CDR3 is TGTGCCAGCAGTCTCGACATGCATCAGCCCCAGCATTTT.

With regard to this clone: At the DNA level, this CDR3 is encoded by other sequences in the same sample as well. V and J are TRBV16 and TRBJ1-2, with a weak D call TRBD1 (5 bases). The CDR3 is 13 residues long. V lost 0 bases and J 8 bases, leaving 10 bases between the germline ends. Germline assignment: CDR1 KGHSY and CDR2 FQNENV. CDR3 loop: CASSQSSRVGYTF. CDR3 bases: TGTGCCAGCAGCCAATCCTCCAGGGTGGGCTACACCTTC.

V usage is TRBV19 and J usage is TRBJ1-2, with D possibly matching TRBD1 (6 bases). The CDR3 runs 13 residues. Germline loops: CDR1 LNHDA, CDR2 SQIVND (reference sequence). Between the trimmed V and J ends, which lost 5 bases and 2 bases, there was a span of 9 bases. The CDR3 sequence is CASSSGGNYGYTF. The DNA of the CDR3 is TGTGCCAGTAGTTCGGGGGGCAACTATGGCTACACCTTC.

The chain links TRBV6-1 to TRBJ1-2, with D unresolved. Per the germline V gene, CDR1 is MNHNS and CDR2 is SASEGT. The CDR3 loop spans 15 amino acids. Between the trimmed V and J ends, which lost 1 base and 0 bases, there was a span of 9 bases. The CDR3 loop reads CASSEGSRANYGYTF. The CDR3 DNA reads TGTGCCAGCAGTGAAGGGTCGAGAGCTAACTATGGCTACACCTTC.

The V and J genes are TRBV30 and TRBJ2-7, with 7 nucleotides matching TRBD1. V shed 3 bases and J 1 base; nucleotides not matched to a gene: 3. Germline V CDR1 and CDR2: GTSNPN, SVGIG (reference sequence). CDR3 length: 13 amino acids. The CDR3 DNA reads TGTGCCTGGAGCGACAGGGTATCCTACGAGCAGTACTTC. Protein product: CAWSDRVSYEQYF.

This chain connects TRBV10-2 to TRBJ1-1; possibly TRBD1 for D (5 bases). CDR1 is WSHSY and CDR2 is SAAADI in the germline V gene. Trimming cost V 10 bases and J 1 base, with 16 bases left between them. The CDR3 length is 14 residues. CDR3 DNA: TGCGCCACGAGGACATCTCTTGGGAACACTGAAGCTTTCTTT. As protein: CATRTSLGNTEAFF.

The chain recombines TRBV10-3 with TRBJ2-5; TRBD2 matches at 13 bases. Germline values: CDR1 ENHRY, CDR2 SYGVKD. This CDR3 is 16 amino acids long. V trimming: 10 bases; J trimming: 4 bases; junction bases outside the gene matches: 12. In nucleotides, the CDR3 is TGTGCCACCAACACAGGGACTAGCGGGATCGGAGAGACCCAGTACTTC. Translated: CATNTGTSGIGETQYF.

The rearrangement joins TRBV5-1 to TRBJ1-1; 8 bases align to TRBD1. The CDR3 spans 12 residues. Germline V gives CDR1 SGHRS, CDR2 YFSETQ. Germline trimming cut 7 bases from V and 4 bases from J; bases unmatched to any gene: 3. The CDR3 DNA reads as TGCGCCAGCCGGACAGGGCGCACTGAAGCTTTCTTT. It is translated as CASRTGRTEAFF.

This clone appeared a few times. The rearrangement uses TRBV4-1 and TRBJ2-7; D might be TRBD1 (5 bases). CDR1 is MGHRA and CDR2 is YSYEKL in the germline V gene. The CDR3 sequence is 12 residues long. The V and J ends lost 7 bases and 6 bases respectively, with 13 bases between them. The CDR3 nucleotides are TGCGCCAGCAAGGACACTCGATCCGAGCAGTACTTC. As protein: CASKDTRSEQYF.

A note on this clone: This specimen includes other DNA sequences encoding the same CDR3. The chain combines TRBV5-1 with TRBJ2-7, with D perhaps given as TRBD1 or TRBD2 (5 bases each). V was clipped by 0 bases and J by 2 bases, with 6 bases between them. The V gene's germline CDR1 is SGHRS and CDR2 YFSETQ. This CDR3 comprises 13 residues. The CDR3 region is CASSLGGTYEQYF. CDR3 DNA sequence: TGCGCCAGCAGCTTGGGGGGGACCTACGAGCAGTACTTC.

On this clone: This sample includes further DNA sequences coding for the same CDR3. The chain carries TRBV5-1 and TRBJ2-1, with D hard to call. This CDR3 is built from 14 residues. Germline V lookup: CDR1 SGHRS, CDR2 YFSETQ. V lost 4 bases and J lost 0, with 8 bases in between. Here the CDR3 reads CASSPGNSYNEQFF. CDR3 coding DNA: TGCGCCAGCAGCCCAGGAAACTCCTACAATGAGCAGTTCTTC.

The chain is built from TRBV9 and TRBJ2-1; 7 positions agree with TRBD2. The CDR3 consists of 15 residues. V dropped 2 bases and J dropped 9; count of bases not matched to a gene: 11. Per the germline V gene, CDR1 is SGDLS and CDR2 is YYNGEE. CDR3 sequence: CASSVGRGTESEQFF. The CDR3 nucleotides are TGTGCCAGCAGCGTTGGGCGGGGGACGGAGAGTGAGCAGTTCTTC. Full variable domain (rest looked up from reference TRBV9 and TRBJ2-1): DSGVTQTPKHLITATGQRVTLRCSPRSGDLSVYWYQQSLDQGLQFLIQYYNGEERAKGNILERFSAQQFPDLHSELNLSSLELGDSALYFCASSVGRGTESEQFFGPGTRLTVL.

This clone is a singleton in its sample. The chain combines TRBV12-5 with TRBJ1-2, with D uncertain. The V end was cut by 3 bases, the J end by 2 bases, with 10 bases between. The CDR3 runs 14 residues. Germline lookup yields CDR1 LGHNT and CDR2 FRNRAP. The CDR3 protein is CASGFPELNYGYTF. The CDR3 nucleotides read TGTGCTAGTGGTTTTCCTGAATTAAACTATGGCTACACCTTC.

This clone was counted a single time. The rearrangement joins TRBV27 to TRBJ1-1; tentative D call: TRBD1 (6 bases). Trimming took 0 bases from V and 5 from J, leaving 13 bases between them. The CDR3 is 15 residues long. Germline V CDR1 and CDR2: MNHEY, SMNVEV (reference sequence). CDR3 residues: CASSLSRGGNTEAFF. CDR3 nucleotides: TGTGCCAGCAGTTTATCGAGGGGGGGGAATACTGAAGCTTTCTTT.

This clone was recorded once. Here the CDR3 reads CSVETVLVYGYTF. CDR3 DNA: TGCAGCGTTGAGACAGTTCTAGTCTATGGCTACACCTTC. The chain carries TRBV29-1 and TRBJ1-2; possible D gene TRBD1, 5 bases. The germline V gene encodes CDR1 SQVTM and CDR2 ANQGSEA. The germline V and J ends were trimmed by 3 bases and 4 bases, with 12 bases remaining between them. The CDR3 totals 13 residues.

The V call is TRBV5-1, the J call TRBJ1-4; D remains ambiguous. Germline CDR1 SGHRS, CDR2 YFSETQ. The CDR3 has 15 amino acids. Trimming shortened V by 3 bases and J by 2 bases, and 11 bases separated the two germline ends. The CDR3 region is CASSSQLNTNEKLFF. The DNA of the CDR3 is TGCGCCAGCAGCTCACAGCTGAATACTAATGAAAAACTGTTTTTT.

V gene TRBV6-5 combines with J gene TRBJ2-7, with D possibly TRBD2 on 5 matching bases. CDR1 MNHEY and CDR2 SVGAGI come from the germline V gene. The CDR3 sequence is 16 residues long. The ends were cut back, 2 bases at V and 0 bases at J, with 14 bases in the middle. For the CDR3, the DNA is TGTGCCAGCAGTTACAAAGAGAGGGCTGCCTCCTACGAGCAGTACTTC. Translation: CASSYKERAASYEQYF.